This T cell receptor (beta chain) is from a study of cytomegalovirus exposure and HLA in healthy donors. Study-wide findings and caveats: Being productive about 87% or about 30% of the time was typical of most TCR beta V segments in an earlier analysis.

Primers for the PCR totalled 60 Vbeta and 13 Jbeta. The repertoire was sequenced with immunoSEQ multiplex PCR; TCRdb's copy has only in-frame clones and lacks some. The repertoire holds about 62,000 clones, with over 75% as singletons. The CDR3 is 19 amino acids. About this clone itself: The antigen is undetermined.

This sequence joins TRBV1 and TRBJ2-3; TRBD2 is the table's D call, not checked against the DNA. TRBV1 is designated a pseudogene. The receptor comes from a man in his late teens or twenties in good health and CMV-seronegative. Sequenced input: PBMCs. The CDR3 coding sequence is TGCACCAGCAGCCAAGATCTGACTAGCGGGGGGGCCAAGCCAGATACGCAGTATTTT. Its translation: CTSSQDLTSGGAKPDTQYF.